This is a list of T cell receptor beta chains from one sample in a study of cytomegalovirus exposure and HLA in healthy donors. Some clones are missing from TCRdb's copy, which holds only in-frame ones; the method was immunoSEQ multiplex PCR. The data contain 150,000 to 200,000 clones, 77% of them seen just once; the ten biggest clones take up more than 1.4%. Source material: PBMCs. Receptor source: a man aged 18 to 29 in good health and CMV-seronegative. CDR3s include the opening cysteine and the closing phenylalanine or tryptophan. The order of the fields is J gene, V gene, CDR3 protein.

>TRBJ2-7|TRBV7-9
CASSPSYRGGYEQYF
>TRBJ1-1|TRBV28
CASSFLGQYTEAFF
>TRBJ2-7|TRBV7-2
CASSFILAGGSYEQYF
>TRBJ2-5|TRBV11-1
CASSPRRETQYF
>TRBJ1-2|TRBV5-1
CASSLERCGYTF
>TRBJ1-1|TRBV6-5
CASSERRAEHWAFF
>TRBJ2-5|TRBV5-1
CASSLRTGQETQYF
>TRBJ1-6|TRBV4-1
CASSQEIWGSMSSPLHF
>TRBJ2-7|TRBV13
CASSFGLARSYEQYF
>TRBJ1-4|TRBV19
CASSIQRLRGEKLFF
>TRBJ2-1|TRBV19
CASRSGRATEQFF
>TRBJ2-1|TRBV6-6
CASSGPGGVNEQFF
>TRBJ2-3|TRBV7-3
CASSLTARGAGDTQYF
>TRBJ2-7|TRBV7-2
CASSLAGGQAYEQYF
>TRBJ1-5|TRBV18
CASSPQGAITNQPQHF
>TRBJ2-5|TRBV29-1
CSVDQSGTDQETQYF
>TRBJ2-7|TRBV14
CASSQRRAYEQYF
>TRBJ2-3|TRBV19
CASSNEGAGGQDTQYF
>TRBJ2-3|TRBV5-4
CASSSPGLGTDTQYF
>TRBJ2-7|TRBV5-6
CASSLGRERYEQYF
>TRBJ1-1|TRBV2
CASRVQTGGTEAFF
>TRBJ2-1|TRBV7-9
CASSLAAVSYNEQFF
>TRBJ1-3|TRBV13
CASSLALVGQGRSGNTIYF
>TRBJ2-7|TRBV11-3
CASSRGTGGREQYF
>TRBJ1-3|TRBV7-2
CASSLRARGRGNTIYF
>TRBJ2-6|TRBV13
CASSPGAGANVLTF
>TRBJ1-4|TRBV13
CASSPGQGRGKLFF
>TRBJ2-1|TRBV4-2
CASSKLAGEGYNEQFF
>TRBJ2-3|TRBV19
CASSREPGLLTLTDTQYF
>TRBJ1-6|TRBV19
CASTAGEGVPPLHF
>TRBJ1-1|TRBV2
CAITKPLHSLINTEAFF
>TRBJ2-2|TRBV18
CASSAQGLDTGELFF
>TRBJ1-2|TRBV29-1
CSVQDPGVSYGYTF
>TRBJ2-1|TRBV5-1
CASSSGLPTLNNEQFF
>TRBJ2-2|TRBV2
CASSEQGAPTGELFF